This TCR beta chain emerged from a study of breast tumors, draining lymph nodes, adjacent tissues. CDR1 KGHSH and CDR2 LQKENI come from the germline V gene. The CDR3 runs to 13 residues. Axillary draining lymph nodes of breast cancer patients supplied the node samples. The study's findings and limits: The lymph node origin of tumor T cells was framed as consistent with a hypothesis, not demonstrated. Tumor repertoires ranked between lymph nodes and nontumor tissue in diversity, with V and J gene preferences. Findings are consistent with lymph node origin and intratumoral expansion of most tumor T cells.

The sample holds a few counts of this clonotype. What it binds is not known. A junction boundary mismatches the germline segment, possibly from a read error. TCRdb used MiXCR to reprocess the multiplex PCR reads, holding one entry per CDR3 protein. The sample contains about 200,000 distinct CDR3 sequences, approximately 31% of which appear only once. The chain carries TRBV18 and TRBJ2-7; D ambiguous. The sequenced material came from axillary lymph node tissue. The sequence was obtained from a female donor with breast cancer. Some clones in this sample may be carry-over from other donors' samples. The CDR3 loop is CAGSLRSNYEQYF. The CDR3 nucleotides read TGTGCCGGCTCACTACGGTCTAACTACGAGCAGTACTTC.